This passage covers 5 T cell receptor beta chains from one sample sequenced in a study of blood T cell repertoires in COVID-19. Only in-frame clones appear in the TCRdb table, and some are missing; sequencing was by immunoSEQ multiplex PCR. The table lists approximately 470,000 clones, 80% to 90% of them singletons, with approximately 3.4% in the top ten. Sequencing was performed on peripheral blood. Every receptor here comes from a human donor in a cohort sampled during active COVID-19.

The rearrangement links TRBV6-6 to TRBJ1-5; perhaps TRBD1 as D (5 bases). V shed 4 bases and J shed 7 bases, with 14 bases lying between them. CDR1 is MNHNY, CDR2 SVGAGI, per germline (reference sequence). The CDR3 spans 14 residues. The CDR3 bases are TGTGCCAGCAGTTCGGGGGAGGGAGGACAGCCCCAGCATTTT. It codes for CASSSGEGGQPQHF.

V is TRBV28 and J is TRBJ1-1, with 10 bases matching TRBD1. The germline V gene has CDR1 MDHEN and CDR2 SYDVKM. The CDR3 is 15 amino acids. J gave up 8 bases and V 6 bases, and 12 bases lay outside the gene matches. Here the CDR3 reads CASRGPGTGDFEAFF. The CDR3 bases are TGTGCCAGCAGAGGGCCCGGGACAGGGGATTTCGAAGCTTTCTTT. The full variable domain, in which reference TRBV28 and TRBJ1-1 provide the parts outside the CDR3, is DVKVTQSSRYLVKRTGEKVFLECVQDMDHENMFWYRQDPGLGLRLIYFSYDVKMKEKGDIPEGYSVSREKKERFSLILESASTNQTSMYLCASRGPGTGDFEAFFGQGTRLTVV.

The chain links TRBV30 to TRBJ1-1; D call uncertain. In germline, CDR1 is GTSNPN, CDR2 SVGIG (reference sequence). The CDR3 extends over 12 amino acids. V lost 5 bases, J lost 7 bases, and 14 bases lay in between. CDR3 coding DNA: TGTGCCTGGGCTTTTCATAGGAGTGAAGCTTTCTTT. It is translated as CAWAFHRSEAFF.

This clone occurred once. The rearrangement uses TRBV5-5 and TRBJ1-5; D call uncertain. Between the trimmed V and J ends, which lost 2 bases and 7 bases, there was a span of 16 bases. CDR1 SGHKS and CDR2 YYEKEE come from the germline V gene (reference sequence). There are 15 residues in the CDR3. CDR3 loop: CASSLTESLRQPQHF. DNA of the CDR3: TGTGCCAGCAGCTTAACAGAGTCACTTAGACAGCCCCAGCATTTT.

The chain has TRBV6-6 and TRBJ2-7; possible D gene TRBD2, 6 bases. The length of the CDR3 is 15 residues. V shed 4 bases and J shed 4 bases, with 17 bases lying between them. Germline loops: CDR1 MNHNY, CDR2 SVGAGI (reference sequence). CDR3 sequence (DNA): TGTGCCAGCAGTTCGACCGGACCGGAGGGGTACGAGCAGTACTTC. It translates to CASSSTGPEGYEQYF.